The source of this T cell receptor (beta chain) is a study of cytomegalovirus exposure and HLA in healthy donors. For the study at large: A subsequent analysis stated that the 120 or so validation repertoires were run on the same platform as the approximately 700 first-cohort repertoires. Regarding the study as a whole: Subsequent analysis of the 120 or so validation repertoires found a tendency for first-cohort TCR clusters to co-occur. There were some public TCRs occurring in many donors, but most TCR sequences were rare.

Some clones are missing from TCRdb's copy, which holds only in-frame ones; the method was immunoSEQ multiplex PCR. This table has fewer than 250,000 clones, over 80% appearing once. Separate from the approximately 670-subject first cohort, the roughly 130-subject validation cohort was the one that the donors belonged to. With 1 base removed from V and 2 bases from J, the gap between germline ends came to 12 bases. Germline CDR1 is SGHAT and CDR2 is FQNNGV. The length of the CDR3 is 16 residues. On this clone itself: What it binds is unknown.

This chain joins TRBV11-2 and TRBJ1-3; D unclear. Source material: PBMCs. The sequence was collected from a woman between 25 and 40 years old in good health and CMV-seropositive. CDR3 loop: CASSLAGLFTGNTIYF. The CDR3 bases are TGTGCCAGCAGCTTAGCGGGGTTATTCACTGGAAACACCATATATTTT.